A single sample gave rise to the 4 T cell receptor beta chains below, sequenced in a study of cytomegalovirus exposure and HLA in healthy donors. Primers included in the PCR were 60 Vbeta and 13 Jbeta primers. Assay: immunoSEQ multiplex PCR; the TCRdb copy retains only in-frame clones and omits some. The sample shows 70,000 to 95,000 clones, more than 70% of them seen only once. The sequenced sample consisted of PBMCs. The source is a man younger than 35 in good health and CMV-seronegative.

The V call is TRBV19, the J call TRBJ1-6; D might be TRBD1 (5 bases). With 3 bases removed from V and 6 bases from J, the gap between germline ends came to 12 bases. Germline-derived CDR1 and CDR2 are LNHDA and SQIVND (reference sequence). The CDR3 consists of 15 residues. The CDR3 loop reads CASSIRDSVNSPLHF. Written as DNA, the CDR3 is TGTGCCAGTAGTATCAGAGACAGCGTTAATTCACCCCTCCACTTT.

The chain links TRBV18 to TRBJ1-6; D is undetermined. The ends were cut back, 3 bases at V and 12 bases at J, with 18 bases in the middle. The CDR3 consists of 15 residues. Germline CDR1 KGHSH, CDR2 LQKENI. The DNA for the CDR3 is TGTGCCAGCTCACCGTCCCCGGGCGGAGGTGGACCCCTCCACTTT. This encodes CASSPSPGGGGPLHF.

This clone was counted between two and nine times. The chain uses TRBV7-9 and TRBJ2-3, with 9 bases aligning to TRBD1. The CDR3 has 16 amino acids. V was clipped by 7 bases and J by 3 bases; unmatched bases: 11. From germline, CDR1 is SEHNR and CDR2 FQNEAQ (reference sequence). The CDR3 sequence is CASILQVGQGTDTQYF. Written as DNA, the CDR3 is TGTGCCAGCATTCTCCAAGTCGGACAGGGGACAGATACGCAGTATTTT.

V is TRBV7-9 and J is TRBJ1-2; 7 nucleotides agree with TRBD1. V was clipped by 1 base and J by 9 bases; unmatched bases: 8. Per germline, CDR1 SEHNR and CDR2 FQNEAQ (reference sequence). The CDR3 has 14 amino acids. The CDR3 loop is CASSLGRQGTSYTF. CDR3 DNA: TGTGCCAGCAGCTTAGGACGACAGGGTACGAGCTACACCTTC.